The source of this T cell receptor beta chain is a study of Ad26.COV2.S vaccination and SARS-CoV-2 variants. The CDR3 contains 15 residues. The V gene end was trimmed by 5 bases and the J gene end by 8 bases; junction bases not matched to a gene: 12. Per germline, CDR1 SGHTA and CDR2 FQGTGA. Generated by immunoSEQ multiplex PCR, the TCRdb table keeps only in-frame clones and is missing some. The top ten hold 1.9% of the sample, which has about 320,000 clones, just over 85% seen once. Treatment defined: about 20 received Ad26.COV2.S at low or high dose, single or two shots; about 5 received placebo; per-sample allocation not given. The samples were gathered on day 63 after the first injection of vaccine or placebo.

This clonotype was sampled from a person aged 18 to 65 who received the Ad26.COV2.S COVID-19 vaccine or a placebo. The sample consisted of peripheral blood, taken in a trial of Ad26.COV2.S vaccine versus placebo. The chain combines TRBV7-3 with TRBJ2-5; the match to TRBD2 covers 9 bases. The CDR3 nucleotides are TGTGCCAGCAGCCCAGGTGGTAGCGGGGGTCACACCCAGTACTTC. Translated: CASSPGGSGGHTQYF. Full variable domain (rest looked up from reference TRBV7-3 and TRBJ2-5): GAGVSQTPSNKVTEKGKYVELRCDPISGHTALYWYRQSLGQGPEFLIYFQGTGAADDSGLPNDRFFAVRPEGSVSTLKIQRTERGDSAVYLCASSPGGSGGHTQYFGPGTRLLVL.